This entry is about one T cell receptor beta chain. Germline loops: CDR1 SGHNT, CDR2 YENEEA. Between the trimmed V and J ends, which lost 5 bases and 6 bases, there was a span of 22 bases. The CDR3 covers 17 residues. In the original workflow: Estimation of nucleated cell counts was performed using reference gene primer amplification. The repertoire was sequenced with immunoSEQ multiplex PCR; TCRdb's copy has only in-frame clones and lacks some. That table gives V, J and clone size, and the DNA gave D and trimming. Among over 110,000 clones listed, roughly four fifths were seen once. These data are taken from a study of blood T cell repertoires in COVID-19. Overall study: The analysed material was cDNA or gDNA that came from T cells, B-cell-depleted T cells, or PBMCs.

Material for sequencing was peripheral blood. The origin of this receptor is an elderly man with acute or convalescent COVID-19. V gene TRBV11-3 combines with J gene TRBJ2-2, with D possibly being TRBD2 (7 bases). The CDR3: CASSPRGAGLAPGELFF. The CDR3 nucleotides read TGTGCCAGCAGCCCTCGGGGGGCAGGGTTGGCCCCCGGGGAGCTGTTTTTT. Full variable domain (rest looked up from reference TRBV11-3 and TRBJ2-2): EAGVVQSPRYKIIEKKQPVAFWCNPISGHNTLYWYLQNLGQGPELLIRYENEEAVDDSQLPKDRFSAERLKGVDSTLKIQPAELGDSAVYLCASSPRGAGLAPGELFFGEGSRLTVL.